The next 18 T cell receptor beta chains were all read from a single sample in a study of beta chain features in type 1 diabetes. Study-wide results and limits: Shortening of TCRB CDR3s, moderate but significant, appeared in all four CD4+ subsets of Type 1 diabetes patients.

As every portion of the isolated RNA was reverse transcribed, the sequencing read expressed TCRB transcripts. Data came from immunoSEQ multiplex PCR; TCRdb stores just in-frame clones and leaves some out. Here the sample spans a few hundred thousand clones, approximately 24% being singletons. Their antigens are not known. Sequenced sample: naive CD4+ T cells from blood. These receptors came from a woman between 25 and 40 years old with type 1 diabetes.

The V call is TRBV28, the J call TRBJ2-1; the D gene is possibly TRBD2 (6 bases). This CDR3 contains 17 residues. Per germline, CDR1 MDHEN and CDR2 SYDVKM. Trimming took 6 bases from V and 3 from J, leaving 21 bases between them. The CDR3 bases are TGTGCCAGCAGCCTGCCGTCGACGGGACTGTACTACAATGAGCAGTTCTTC. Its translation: CASSLPSTGLYYNEQFF.

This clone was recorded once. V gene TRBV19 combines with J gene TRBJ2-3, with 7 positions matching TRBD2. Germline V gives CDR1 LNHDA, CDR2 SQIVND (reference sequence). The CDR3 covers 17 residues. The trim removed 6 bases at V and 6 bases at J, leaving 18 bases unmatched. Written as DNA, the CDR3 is TGTGCCAGTAGGTTCGAACAGAGCGGGACCCTTGGGGATACGCAGTATTTT. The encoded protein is CASRFEQSGTLGDTQYF.

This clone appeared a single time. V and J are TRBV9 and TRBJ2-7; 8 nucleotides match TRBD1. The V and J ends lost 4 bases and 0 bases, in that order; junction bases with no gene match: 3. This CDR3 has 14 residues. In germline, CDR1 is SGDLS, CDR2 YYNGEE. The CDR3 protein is CASSKQGDSYEQYF. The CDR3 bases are TGTGCCAGCAGCAAACAGGGGGACTCCTACGAGCAGTACTTC. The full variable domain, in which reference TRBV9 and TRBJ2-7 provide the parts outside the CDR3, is DSGVTQTPKHLITATGQRVTLRCSPRSGDLSVYWYQQSLDQGLQFLIQYYNGEERAKGNILERFSAQQFPDLHSELNLSSLELGDSALYFCASSKQGDSYEQYFGPGTRLTVT.

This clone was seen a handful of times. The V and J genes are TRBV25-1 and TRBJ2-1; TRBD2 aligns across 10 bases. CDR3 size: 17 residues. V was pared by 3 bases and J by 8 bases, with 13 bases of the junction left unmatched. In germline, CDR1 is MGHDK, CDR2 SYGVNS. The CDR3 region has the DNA TGTGCCAGCAGTGACTCCCCTACTAGCGGGATGTGGGATGAGCAGTTCTTC. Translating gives CASSDSPTSGMWDEQFF. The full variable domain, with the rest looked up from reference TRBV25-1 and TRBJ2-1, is EADIYQTPRYLVIGTGKKITLECSQTMGHDKMYWYQQDPGMELHLIHYSYGVNSTEKGDLSSESTVSRIRTEHFPLTLESARPSHTSQYLCASSDSPTSGMWDEQFFGPGTRLTVL.

The CDR3 DNA follows: TGCAGCGGGAGCCGGGACAGGGGAACCGGGGAGCTGTTTTTT. Translation: CSGSRDRGTGELFF. This sequence joins TRBV29-1 and TRBJ2-2, with TRBD1 matching 10 bases. The CDR3 sequence is 14 residues long. CDR1 and CDR2 from the germline V gene are SQVTM and ANQGSEA. V was clipped by 7 bases and J by 5 bases; unmatched bases: 7.

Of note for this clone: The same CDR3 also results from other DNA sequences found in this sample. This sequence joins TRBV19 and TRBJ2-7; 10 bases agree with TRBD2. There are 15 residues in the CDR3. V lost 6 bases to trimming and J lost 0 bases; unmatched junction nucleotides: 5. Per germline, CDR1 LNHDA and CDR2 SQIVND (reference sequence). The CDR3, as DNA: TGTGCCAGTAGCCGGACTAGCGGCAGCTCCTACGAGCAGTACTTC. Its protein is CASSRTSGSSYEQYF.

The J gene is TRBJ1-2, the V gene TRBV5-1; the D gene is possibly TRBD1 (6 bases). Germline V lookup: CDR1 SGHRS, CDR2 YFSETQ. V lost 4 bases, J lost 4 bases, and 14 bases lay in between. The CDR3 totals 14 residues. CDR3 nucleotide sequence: TGCGCCAGCAGCCAGGACAGACCCTCCTATGGCTACACCTTC. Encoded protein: CASSQDRPSYGYTF.

This CDR3 is CASSVEQPSSYNEQFF. Written as DNA, the CDR3 is TGTGCCAGCAGCGTAGAACAGCCGAGCTCCTACAATGAGCAGTTCTTC. This chain uses TRBV9 with TRBJ2-1; D remains ambiguous. CDR3 length equals 16 residues. With 0 bases removed from V and 0 bases from J, the gap between germline ends came to 10 bases. The V gene's germline CDR1 is SGDLS and CDR2 YYNGEE.

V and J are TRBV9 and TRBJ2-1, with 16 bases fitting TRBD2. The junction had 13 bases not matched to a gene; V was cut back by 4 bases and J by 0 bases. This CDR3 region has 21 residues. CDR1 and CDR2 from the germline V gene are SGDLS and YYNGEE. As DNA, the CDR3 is TGTGCCAGCAGCCCCCAATGGGGGGGACTAGCGGGAGGGATCTCCTACAATGAGCAGTTCTTC. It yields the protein CASSPQWGGLAGGISYNEQFF.

CDR3 sequence: CASSQSSWTGEPSYEQYF. The CDR3 DNA is TGTGCCAGCAGCCAGAGCTCGTGGACAGGGGAACCCTCCTACGAGCAGTACTTC. The rearrangement joins TRBV4-2 to TRBJ2-7; TRBD1 matches at 9 bases. The trim removed 3 bases at V and 0 bases at J, leaving 12 bases unmatched. The CDR3 runs to 18 residues. The germline V gene has CDR1 LGHNA and CDR2 YNFKEQ.

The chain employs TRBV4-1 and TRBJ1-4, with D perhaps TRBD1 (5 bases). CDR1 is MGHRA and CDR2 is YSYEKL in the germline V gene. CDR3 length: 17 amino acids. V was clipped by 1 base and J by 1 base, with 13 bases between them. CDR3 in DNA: TGCGCCAGCAGCCAAGGGGCATTGGGGGGAACTAATGAAAAACTGTTTTTT. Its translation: CASSQGALGGTNEKLFF.

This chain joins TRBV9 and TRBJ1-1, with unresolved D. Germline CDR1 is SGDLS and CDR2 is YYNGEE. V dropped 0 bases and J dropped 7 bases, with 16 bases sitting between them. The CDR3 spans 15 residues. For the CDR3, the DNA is TGTGCCAGCAGCGTAGGGGTTCGTCAGGATGGTGAAGCTTTCTTT. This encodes CASSVGVRQDGEAFF.

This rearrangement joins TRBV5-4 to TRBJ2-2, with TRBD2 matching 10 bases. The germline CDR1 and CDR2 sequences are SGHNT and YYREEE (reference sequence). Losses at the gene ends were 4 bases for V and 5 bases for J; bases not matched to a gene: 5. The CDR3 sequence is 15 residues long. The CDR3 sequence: CASSASGSYTGELFF. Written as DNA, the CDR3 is TGTGCCAGCAGCGCTAGCGGGAGTTATACCGGGGAGCTGTTTTTT.

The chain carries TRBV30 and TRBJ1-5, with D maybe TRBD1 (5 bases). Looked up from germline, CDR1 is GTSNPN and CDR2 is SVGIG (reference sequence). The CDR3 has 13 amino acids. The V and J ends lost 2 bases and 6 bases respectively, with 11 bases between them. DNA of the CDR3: TGTGCCTGGAGTCGGGACTCTGGTCAGCCCCAGCATTTT. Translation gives CAWSRDSGQPQHF. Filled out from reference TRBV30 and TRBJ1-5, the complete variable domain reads SQTIHQWPATLVQPVGSPLSLECTVEGTSNPNLYWYRQAAGRGLQLLFYSVGIGQISSEVPQNLSASRPQDRQFILSSKKLLLSDSGFYLCAWSRDSGQPQHFGDGTRLSIL.

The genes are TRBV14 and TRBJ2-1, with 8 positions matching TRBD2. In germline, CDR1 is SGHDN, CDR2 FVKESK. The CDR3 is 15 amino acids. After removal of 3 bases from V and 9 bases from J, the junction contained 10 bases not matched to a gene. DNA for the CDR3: TGTGCCAGCAGCCAGCCTTCGGGACTAGGGAGTGAGCAGTTCTTC. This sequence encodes CASSQPSGLGSEQFF.

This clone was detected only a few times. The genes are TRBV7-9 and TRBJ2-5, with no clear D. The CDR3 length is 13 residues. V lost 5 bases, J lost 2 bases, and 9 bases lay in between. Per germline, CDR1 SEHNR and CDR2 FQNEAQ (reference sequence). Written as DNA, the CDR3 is TGTGCCAGCAGCATTCAGGATCAAGAGACCCAGTACTTC. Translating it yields CASSIQDQETQYF.

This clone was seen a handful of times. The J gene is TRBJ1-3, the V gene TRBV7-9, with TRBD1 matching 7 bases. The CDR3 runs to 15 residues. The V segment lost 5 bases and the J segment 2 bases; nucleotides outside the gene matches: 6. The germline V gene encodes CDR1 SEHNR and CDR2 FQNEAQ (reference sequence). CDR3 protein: CASSQDRATGNTIYF. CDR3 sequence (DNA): TGTGCCAGCAGCCAAGACAGGGCTACTGGAAACACCATATATTTT.

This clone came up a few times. The CDR3 nucleotides read TGCGCCAGCAGAGTCGAGACTAGCGGGATCGGTTACACCGGGGAGCTGTTTTTT. This encodes CASRVETSGIGYTGELFF. This rearrangement joins TRBV5-1 to TRBJ2-2; 11 nucleotides align to TRBD2. Looked up from germline, CDR1 is SGHRS and CDR2 is YFSETQ. V trimming: 5 bases; J trimming: 3 bases; junction bases outside the gene matches: 12. The CDR3 loop spans 18 amino acids.